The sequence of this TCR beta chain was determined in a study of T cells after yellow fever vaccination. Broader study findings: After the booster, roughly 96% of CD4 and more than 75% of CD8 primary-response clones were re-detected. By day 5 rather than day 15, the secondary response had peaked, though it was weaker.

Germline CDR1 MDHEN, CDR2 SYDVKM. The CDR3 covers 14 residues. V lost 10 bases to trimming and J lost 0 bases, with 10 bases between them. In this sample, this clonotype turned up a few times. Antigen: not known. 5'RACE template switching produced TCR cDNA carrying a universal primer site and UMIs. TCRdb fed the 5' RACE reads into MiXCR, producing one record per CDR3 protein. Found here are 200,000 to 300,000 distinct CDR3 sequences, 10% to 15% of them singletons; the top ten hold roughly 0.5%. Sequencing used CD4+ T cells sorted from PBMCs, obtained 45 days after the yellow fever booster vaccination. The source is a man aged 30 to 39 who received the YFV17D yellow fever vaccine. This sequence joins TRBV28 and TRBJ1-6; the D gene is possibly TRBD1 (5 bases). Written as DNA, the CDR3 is TGTGCCACCAGGGCCAGCTCCTATAATTCACCCCTCCACTTT. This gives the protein CATRASSYNSPLHF.